This TCR beta chain emerged from a study of T cell responses to AZD1222 COVID-19 vaccine (dated by TCRdb to the early 2020s). Background on the whole study: A total of approximately 230 trial participants underwent TCR sequencing, of whom 200 to 220 received two doses of AZD1222 and about 26 received two doses of the MenACWY control vaccine. Trial participants were enrolled by age into 18-55, 56-69 and 70-plus year subgroups, with about 150, 27 and 61 TCR-sequenced participants respectively. Broader findings and caveats from the paper: Because no day 14 peak-response samples were available, the repertoires could be characterized only after the peak T cell response. After two AZD1222 doses, both the breadth and the depth of spike-specific TCRs were significantly higher than at day 0 and than in MenACWY recipients. Participants were mostly white British, with more females than males. The authors suggested clonal diversity may have been underestimated. Conclusions about previously exposed vaccinees are limited because only a handful of AZD1222 recipients were SARS-CoV-2 seropositive at baseline. Vaccine-associated CD4 TCRs spanned the whole spike protein, with dominant responses in regions 160-218 and 743-854. The 56-69-year group was small, and its depth increase did not reach significance, likely because of low power. Reportedly, close to half of the unique spike-specific TCRs recognized epitopes lying outside the regions that are mutated in the B.1.351 and B.1.1.7 variants.

This clone occurred once. Its recognized antigen is unknown. No per-base quality is available; no much larger clone lies one base away. The meaning of the sample's time point label: about 28 days (+/-7) after the second vaccine dose. Because spike-specific TCR depth and breadth did not differ between the two schedules, AZD1222 recipients who got a second dose at roughly 4 weeks were pooled with those who got a second dose at roughly 12 weeks. Samples from vaccinated people were obtained from the UK trials COV001 and COV002, which included a single-blind randomized controlled phase 2/3 trial of AZD1222 (ChAdOx1 nCoV-19) in healthy adults. Trial participant PBMC samples were collected at day 0 and day 28 after the second dose for TCRbeta chain sequencing. The CDR3 regions of human TCRbeta chains were analyzed by immunosequencing. In the original analysis: TCRs in the repertoires were compared against a reference library of SARS-CoV-2-specific TCRs that had been generated with the MIRA antigen-specificity platform. Breadth was defined as the fraction of unique TCRs that were SARS-CoV-2-associated. Depth was defined as the fraction of total T cells that were SARS-CoV-2-associated. Using the MIRA data, each spike-specific TCR was mapped to the spike region that the TCR reacts to and placed in a CD4 or CD8 class. Log10-transformed breadth and depth values were compared by one-way ANOVA with Sidak's multiple comparisons tests. TCRdb took this table from immuneACCESS and kept in-frame rearrangements with V and J called. Such tables lack part of the clones; where checked against another copy, unresolved V genes explain under half of the gap, and the rest is unexplained. V, J and clone size are taken as reported in that table, and D and trimming were inferred from the DNA itself. Within this sample are fewer than 200,000 clones, with 88% of them counted one time only. Roughly 4% of the sample comes from the top ten.

From the cysteine through the phenylalanine, the CDR3 covers 11 amino acids. Only the CDR3 part of the read is kept: 33 bases, read in frame from the first base. CDR1 and CDR2 (SGDLS, YYNGEE) derive from the germline V gene. Trimming takes 0 bases from V and 6 bases from J, and the germline ends sit 3 bases apart. This clonotype was sampled from an adult who received the AZD1222 COVID-19 vaccine. Here the sequenced sample was peripheral blood, taken 28 days after the second AZD1222 dose. Rearrangement joined TRBV9 to TRBJ1-2; the D gene identity is not certain. The CDR3 sequence is CASSVGHGYTF. At the DNA level, the sequence is TGTGCCAGCAGCGTAGGTCATGGCTACACCTTC.